The 20 T cell receptor beta chains given below trace back to one sample, sequenced in a study of regulatory T cells in long-lasting Graves disease. Time point of the sample: persistent/refractory GD, antithyroid drugs over 5 years with positive TRAb. PBMC-derived RNA was used for the TCR library. CDR3 regions were amplified by Arm-PCR using iRepertoire HTBI primers to build TCR beta libraries. MiXCR was run by TCRdb on the multiplex PCR reads, yielding one entry per CDR3 protein. In the table there are some 420,000 distinct CDR3 sequences, approximately 22% of which are singletons. Source: peripheral blood mononuclear cells (PBMCs), taken when the disease was refractory, from a patient treated with antithyroid drugs. The receptors stem from a female donor with Graves disease.

This clonotype was picked up many times. This rearrangement joins TRBV28 to TRBJ2-4; the match to TRBD2 covers 12 bases. Germline CDR1 MDHEN, CDR2 SYDVKM. The CDR3 runs to 15 residues. J lost 7 bases, V lost 5 bases, and 6 bases had no gene match. Here the CDR3 DNA reads TGTGCCAGCAGTCCGGTGGGACTAGCGGGCAACATTCAGTACTTC. Translating gives CASSPVGLAGNIQYF.

The CDR3 region has the DNA TGTGCCAGCTCACCAGGGACATCAGGAGAGACCCAGTACTTC. Its translation: CASSPGTSGETQYF. The chain has TRBV18 and TRBJ2-5; D is perhaps TRBD1 (6 bases). The CDR3 runs 14 residues. V was pared by 2 bases and J by 4 bases, with 11 bases between. The germline CDR1 and CDR2 sequences are KGHSH and LQKENI.

This clonotype was seen many times. This chain links TRBV28 with TRBJ1-1; no definite D call. This CDR3 contains 13 residues. V lost 6 bases and J lost 8, with 16 bases in between. In germline, CDR1 is MDHEN, CDR2 SYDVKM. CDR3 sequence reads: CASRGRPTWEAFF. CDR3 DNA sequence: TGTGCCAGCAGAGGACGGCCGACGTGGGAAGCTTTCTTT.

The V and J genes are TRBV4-1 and TRBJ1-5, with D tentatively TRBD1 (5 bases). The CDR3 covers 14 residues. CDR1 is MGHRA and CDR2 is YSYEKL in the germline V gene. V was cut by 4 bases and J by 7 bases, with 14 bases left in between. The CDR3 region is CASSLLGPRQPQHF. The DNA of the CDR3 is TGCGCCAGCAGCCTTTTGGGGCCAAGACAGCCCCAGCATTTT.

At least ten counts were recorded for this clonotype. This chain joins TRBV27 and TRBJ2-7, with 11 bases fitting TRBD2. The CDR3 is 16 amino acids. Germline CDR1 reads MNHEY; CDR2 reads SMNVEV (reference sequence). V trimming: 6 bases; J trimming: 3 bases; junction bases outside the gene matches: 10. CDR3 amino acids: CASSPYSGLAVYEQYF. CDR3 nucleotide sequence: TGTGCCAGCAGCCCGTACTCGGGACTAGCGGTCTACGAGCAGTACTTC.

This clonotype was detected many times. The chain couples TRBV28 to TRBJ2-5; no reliable D call. Germline loops: CDR1 MDHEN, CDR2 SYDVKM. V lost 5 bases and J 3 bases, leaving 7 bases between the germline ends. The CDR3 runs 12 residues. The CDR3 sequence: CASSPNKETQYF. CDR3 nucleotides: TGTGCCAGCAGTCCTAATAAAGAGACCCAGTACTTC. Using reference TRBV28 and TRBJ2-5 for the parts outside the CDR3, the full variable domain is DVKVTQSSRYLVKRTGEKVFLECVQDMDHENMFWYRQDPGLGLRLIYFSYDVKMKEKGDIPEGYSVSREKKERFSLILESASTNQTSMYLCASSPNKETQYFGPGTRLLVL.

In this sample, this clonotype turned up a few times. Given the absence of the conserved phenylalanine or tryptophan at the CDR3 end, a read error is likely. The chain links TRBV7-2 to TRBJ1-1; tentatively, D is TRBD1 (6 bases). Germline CDR1 is SGHTA and CDR2 is FQGNSA. The CDR3 is 15 residues long. V was trimmed by 2 bases and J by 7 bases, leaving 17 bases between them. CDR3 DNA sequence: TGTGCCAGCAGCTTAATAGCATCTCTCAGGGGTGAAGCTTTCTCT. Amino acid sequence: CASSLIASLRGEAFS.

This clonotype was seen many times. The chain carries TRBV28 and TRBJ1-1; no definite D call. The V and J ends lost 6 bases and 0 bases respectively, with 8 bases between them. Germline CDR1 is MDHEN and CDR2 is SYDVKM. The CDR3 covers 13 residues. The CDR3 reads CASSEDLNTEAFF. The CDR3 bases are TGTGCCAGCAGCGAGGACCTGAACACTGAAGCTTTCTTT.

The sample holds many counts of this clonotype. The chain carries TRBV28 and TRBJ2-5; weak D call: TRBD1 (6 bases). CDR1 MDHEN and CDR2 SYDVKM come from the germline V gene. The length of the CDR3 is 12 residues. Trimming stripped 10 bases from V and 4 bases from J, with 13 bases between. CDR3 coding DNA: TGTGCCATCAACCAGGGGAGAGAGACCCAGTACTTC. It encodes CAINQGRETQYF.

The chain carries TRBV5-6 and TRBJ1-5; D perhaps matches TRBD1 (6 bases). Germline values: CDR1 SGHDT, CDR2 YYEEEE. V lost 3 bases and J 7 bases, leaving 11 bases between the germline ends. CDR3 length: 13 residues. The CDR3 here is CASSSGVWQPQHF. The CDR3 coding sequence is TGTGCCAGCAGCTCAGGGGTTTGGCAGCCCCAGCATTTT. The full variable domain, with the rest looked up from reference TRBV5-6 and TRBJ1-5, is DAGVTQSPTHLIKTRGQQVTLRCSPKSGHDTVSWYQQALGQGPQFIFQYYEEEERQRGNFPDRFSGHQFPNYSSELNVNALLLGDSALYLCASSSGVWQPQHFGDGTRLSIL.

The chain combines TRBV19 with TRBJ2-2; D tentatively fits TRBD1 or TRBD2 (6 bases each). V gave up 10 bases and J gave up 4 bases, with 13 bases separating them. CDR1 and CDR2 (germline): LNHDA, SQIVND (reference sequence). CDR3 length: 13 amino acids. In DNA, the CDR3 is TGTGCCACCCCAGGGGAGGTCACCGGGGAGCTGTTTTTT. Encoded protein: CATPGEVTGELFF.

This clonotype was counted many times. The chain joins TRBV7-6 to TRBJ1-2; D call uncertain. The germline CDR1 and CDR2 sequences are SGHVS and FNYEAQ. V was pared by 5 bases and J by 0 bases, with 10 bases between. CDR3 length: 14 residues. CDR3 loop: CASSPLSANYGYTF. CDR3 nucleotide sequence: TGTGCCAGCAGCCCGCTATCAGCTAACTATGGCTACACCTTC.

The chain employs TRBV9 and TRBJ2-2; 8 bases are shared with TRBD1. Germline V gene data show CDR1 as SGDLS and CDR2 as YYNGEE. Trimming at V came to 4 bases and at J to 1 base, leaving 9 bases not matched to a gene. This CDR3 has 17 amino acids. DNA for the CDR3: TGTGCCAGCAGCCCACACTGGGACAGGCTGAACACCGGGGAGCTGTTTTTT. Amino acids: CASSPHWDRLNTGELFF.

This clonotype was counted many times. The rearrangement links TRBV2 to TRBJ2-7; 12 nucleotides line up with TRBD2. The CDR3 consists of 15 residues. Germline CDR1 is SNHLY and CDR2 is FYNNEI. J gave up 9 bases and V 3 bases, and 9 bases lay outside the gene matches. The CDR3 sequence is CASSESSGRALGQYF. The DNA of the CDR3 is TGTGCCAGCAGTGAGTCTAGCGGGAGGGCCTTGGGGCAGTACTTC.

The V gene is TRBV5-6, the J gene TRBJ1-5; D is uncertain. Trimming left V 5 bases short and J 0 bases short, with 12 bases between. The CDR3 is 15 amino acids. From germline, CDR1 is SGHDT and CDR2 YYEEEE. The CDR3 DNA reads as TGTGCCAGCAGTCGAATGGGAGGTAGCAATCAGCCCCAGCATTTT. This translates into CASSRMGGSNQPQHF.

This clonotype occurred a few times. The chain joins TRBV28 to TRBJ2-6; the match to TRBD1 covers 7 bases. CDR1 is MDHEN and CDR2 is SYDVKM in the germline V gene. J gave up 2 bases and V 5 bases, and 3 bases lay outside the gene matches. The CDR3 extends over 15 amino acids. In nucleotides, the CDR3 is TGTGCCAGCAGTACAACAGGGGCTGGGGCCAACGTCCTGACTTTC. As protein: CASSTTGAGANVLTF.

The gene calls are TRBV19 and TRBJ1-6; 8 nucleotides agree with TRBD1. Germline trimming cut 3 bases from V and 7 bases from J; bases unmatched to any gene: 5. This CDR3 comprises 15 residues. Germline V gene sequence: CDR1 LNHDA, CDR2 SQIVND (reference sequence). The CDR3 here is CASSIGTGGNSPLHF. The DNA for the CDR3 is TGTGCCAGTAGTATTGGTACAGGGGGGAATTCACCCCTCCACTTT.

This clonotype was picked up many times. The DNA for the CDR3 is TGTGCCAGCAGGACTAGCGGGGGGCTTCCGACCTTGGGGGCGCAGTACTTC. The encoded protein is CASRTSGGLPTLGAQYF. The V and J genes are TRBV6-1 and TRBJ2-7, with 13 nucleotides matching TRBD2. This CDR3 comprises 17 residues. V lost 6 bases to trimming and J lost 9 bases; unmatched junction nucleotides: 17. Germline assignment: CDR1 MNHNS and CDR2 SASEGT.

This clonotype was counted ten times or more. V and J are TRBV7-2 and TRBJ2-4; D might be TRBD1 or TRBD2, each matching 5 bases. Trimming cost V 8 bases and J 6 bases, with 20 bases left between them. The CDR3 runs 15 residues. Per the germline V gene, CDR1 is SGHTA and CDR2 is FQGNSA. CDR3 region: CASAGSLIKGNIQYF. The CDR3 DNA reads as TGTGCCAGCGCAGGGAGTCTCATAAAGGGAAACATTCAGTACTTC.

The chain employs TRBV28 and TRBJ2-7; no reliable D call. The CDR3 has 14 amino acids. The germline V gene encodes CDR1 MDHEN and CDR2 SYDVKM. Trimming took 7 bases from V and 8 from J, leaving 21 bases between them. DNA of the CDR3: TGTGCCAGCATCGGCCTCCGTAATTCGCCAAAGCAGTACTTC. Residues: CASIGLRNSPKQYF.